The next 9 T cell receptor beta chains were all read from a single sample in a study of T cell responses to AZD1222 COVID-19 vaccine. TCRdb's table, derived via immunoSEQ multiplex PCR, lists solely in-frame clones and lacks some. The sample contains 90,000 to 140,000 clones, around 90% of which appear only once. This specimen consisted of peripheral blood, obtained on day 0 of AZD1222 vaccination. These receptors were obtained from an adult in good health.

This clone was counted between two and nine times. The rearrangement uses TRBV12-3 or TRBV12-4 and TRBJ1-2, with D unclear. This CDR3 is built from 13 residues. The V end was cut by 3 bases, the J end by 4 bases, with 9 bases between. The DNA for the CDR3 is TGTGCCAGCAGTTTGGCCCTCACCTATGGCTACACCTTC. Translated: CASSLALTYGYTF.

This clone was picked up a small number of times. Other DNA sequences within the sample encode an identical CDR3. V gene TRBV2 combines with J gene TRBJ2-1; TRBD2 aligns across 13 bases. Germline CDR1 and CDR2: SNHLY and FYNNEI. CDR3 length equals 17 residues. V was clipped by 5 bases and J by 7 bases; unmatched bases: 11. Written as DNA, the CDR3 is TGTGCCAGCAGTTACTCTGGACTAGCGGGAGTTTATAATGAGCAGTTCTTC. Its protein product is CASSYSGLAGVYNEQFF.

This chain links TRBV18 with TRBJ1-2; possible D gene TRBD1, 5 bases. This CDR3 spans 13 amino acids. V was pared by 2 bases and J by 4 bases, with 8 bases between. Germline V gives CDR1 KGHSH, CDR2 LQKENI. The CDR3 region has the DNA TGTGCCAGCTCACCAGGGGCAGGCTATGGCTACACCTTC. This encodes CASSPGAGYGYTF.

The rearrangement uses TRBV29-1 and TRBJ2-2, with TRBD2 identical over 9 bases. Germline V lookup: CDR1 SQVTM, CDR2 ANQGSEA. The CDR3 totals 15 residues. Trimming took 6 bases from V and 8 from J; bases not matched to a gene: 13. Here the CDR3 reads CSVPRREGSVGELFF. CDR3 DNA: TGCAGCGTCCCGCGGCGGGAGGGGAGTGTAGGGGAGCTGTTTTTT.

The chain joins TRBV2 to TRBJ1-2; tentative D call: TRBD1 (6 bases). Trimming left V 6 bases short and J 5 bases short, with 19 bases between. This CDR3 contains 15 residues. Germline-derived CDR1 and CDR2 are SNHLY and FYNNEI. For the CDR3, the DNA is TGTGCCAGCAGCGGGGGGGCGGACGGGAGGTATGGCTACACCTTC. It yields the protein CASSGGADGRYGYTF.

This clone was detected once. The V gene is TRBV7-2, the J gene TRBJ2-6, with D uncertain. The V end was cut by 5 bases, the J end by 0 bases, with 5 bases between. Germline CDR1 reads SGHTA; CDR2 reads FQGNSA. This CDR3 contains 14 residues. CDR3 in amino acids: CASSESSGANVLTF. The CDR3 nucleotides read TGTGCCAGCAGCGAGAGCTCTGGGGCCAACGTCCTGACTTTC.

This chain joins TRBV11-3 and TRBJ2-1, with 12 bases identical to TRBD2. V was pared by 2 bases and J by 4 bases, with 6 bases of the junction left unmatched. Germline lookup yields CDR1 SGHNT and CDR2 YENEEA. The CDR3 covers 17 residues. The CDR3 sequence is CASSLSLAGGSYNEQFF. The DNA for the CDR3 is TGTGCCAGCAGCTTATCCCTAGCGGGAGGGTCTTACAATGAGCAGTTCTTC. Full variable domain (missing parts from reference TRBV11-3 and TRBJ2-1): EAGVVQSPRYKIIEKKQPVAFWCNPISGHNTLYWYLQNLGQGPELLIRYENEEAVDDSQLPKDRFSAERLKGVDSTLKIQPAELGDSAVYLCASSLSLAGGSYNEQFFGPGTRLTVL.

This rearrangement joins TRBV27 to TRBJ2-1; TRBD1 matches at 8 bases. The J segment lost 6 bases and the V segment lost 3 bases, leaving 4 bases of the junction unmatched. Germline V gene lookup returns CDR1 MNHEY and CDR2 SMNVEV (reference sequence). The CDR3 is made up of 14 amino acids. The chain's CDR3 is CASSLIGQGNEQFF. The CDR3 nucleotides read TGTGCCAGCAGTTTGATCGGACAGGGCAATGAGCAGTTCTTC.

The gene calls are TRBV5-4 and TRBJ2-3; TRBD2 agrees at 9 bases. The germline V gene has CDR1 SGHNT and CDR2 YYREEE (reference sequence). Losses at the gene ends were 3 bases for V and 3 bases for J; bases not matched to a gene: 8. This CDR3 has 16 amino acids. The CDR3 DNA reads as TGTGCCAGCAGCTCCCTCCTAGCGGGAAGTACAGATACGCAGTATTTT. Translated, it gives CASSSLLAGSTDTQYF.